This T cell receptor beta chain is from a study of blood T cell repertoires in COVID-19. Study-level information: Acute-phase and convalescent COVID-19 samples originated in the United States, Italy and Spain. Sources were T cells, B-cell-depleted T cells, or PBMCs; the material itself was cDNA or gDNA.

TCRdb's table, derived via immunoSEQ multiplex PCR, lists solely in-frame clones and lacks some. The table includes around 150,000 clones, approximately 84% detected once. In germline, CDR1 is SGHRS, CDR2 YFSETQ. The CDR3 is 15 amino acids. The V and J ends lost 3 bases and 2 bases respectively, with 15 bases between them. The sequencing input was peripheral blood. The clonotype comes from a woman aged 60 to 75 with COVID-19, enrolled during active disease. The chain recombines TRBV5-1 with TRBJ2-7; maybe TRBD1 (6 bases). The CDR3 here is CASSSDGTRTYEQYF. As DNA, the CDR3 is TGCGCCAGCAGCTCGGACGGGACAAGAACCTACGAGCAGTACTTC.